What follows are 7 T cell receptor beta chains derived from one specimen sequenced in a study of CD8 T cells in ankylosing spondylitis. TCRdb reprocessed the 5' RACE reads via MiXCR and lists one record per CDR3 protein. The table records some 340,000 distinct CDR3 sequences, roughly 15% of them present only once. The sequenced material came from blood, either unsorted or a sorted T cell fraction (not recorded which). Receptors originate from a male donor with ankylosing spondylitis or in good health (not recorded which).

The table lists this clonotype with many counts. The rearrangement uses TRBV15 and TRBJ2-2, with D possibly being TRBD2 (5 bases). CDR1 is LNHNV, CDR2 YYDKDF, per germline (reference sequence). The CDR3 sequence is 14 residues long. Trimming took off 0 bases at V and 6 bases at J, with 8 bases between the two ends. CDR3 DNA sequence: TGTGCCACCAGCAGAGATTTGGAGGCCGGGGAGCTGTTTTTT. It specifies CATSRDLEAGELFF.

This clonotype was seen more than once but under ten times. The chain is built from TRBV11-2 and TRBJ2-1; D tentatively fits TRBD1 or TRBD2 (5 bases each). Germline lookup yields CDR1 SGHAT and CDR2 FQNNGV. The V and J ends lost 3 bases and 7 bases respectively, with 22 bases between them. The CDR3 extends over 17 amino acids. The CDR3: CASSLLSSGSAPNEQFF. The CDR3 DNA reads as TGTGCCAGCAGCTTGTTGAGCTCAGGGAGCGCTCCTAATGAGCAGTTCTTC.

V and J are TRBV12-3 or TRBV12-4 and TRBJ1-5; D remains unclear. This CDR3 is built from 11 residues. V was shortened by 6 bases and J by 9 bases, with 9 bases between the two germline ends. The CDR3 spells CASSGPWPQHF. CDR3 nucleotide sequence: TGTGCCAGCAGCGGACCCTGGCCCCAGCATTTT.

The DNA of the CDR3 is TGTGCCAGCGCCCCCCAAGGGGGGCAAGAGACCCAGTACTTC. Its translation: CASAPQGGQETQYF. The V call is TRBV3-1, the J call TRBJ2-5; possibly TRBD1 or TRBD2 for D (6 bases each). Trimming removed 8 bases from V and 2 bases from J, with 15 bases in between. Per the germline V gene, CDR1 is LGHDT and CDR2 is YNNKEL (reference sequence). This CDR3 spans 14 amino acids.

This clonotype was recorded a few times. The chain employs TRBV20-1 and TRBJ1-6, with D unresolved. The V and J ends lost 2 bases and 5 bases respectively, with 10 bases between them. The CDR3 runs 14 residues. Germline V gene data show CDR1 as DFQATT and CDR2 as SNEGSKA (reference sequence). CDR3 sequence: CSARIAGNNSPLHF. CDR3 DNA sequence: TGCAGTGCTAGAATCGCTGGAAATAATTCACCCCTCCACTTT.

This clonotype was recorded a few times. This rearrangement joins TRBV5-5 to TRBJ2-2; D is unclear. Trimming pared 7 bases from V and 7 bases from J, leaving 11 bases between. Germline V CDR1 and CDR2: SGHKS, YYEKEE (reference sequence). This CDR3 region has 12 residues. In nucleotides, the CDR3 is TGTGCCAGCTCGCATAATGGCGGGGAGCTGTTTTTT. This gives the protein CASSHNGGELFF.

The chain employs TRBV20-1 and TRBJ1-6; D is perhaps TRBD1 (5 bases). The V gene lost 6 bases and the J gene lost 5 bases, with 14 bases spanning the gap. CDR1 and CDR2 (germline): DFQATT, SNEGSKA (reference sequence). The CDR3 covers 14 residues. The DNA of the CDR3 is TGCAGTGCCCCTTCCGACAGCAATAATTCACCCCTCCACTTT. Protein sequence: CSAPSDSNNSPLHF.